This is a list of T cell receptor beta chains from one sample in a study of T cells after yellow fever vaccination. TCRdb itself ran the 5' RACE reads through MiXCR, one entry per CDR3 protein. Of hundreds of thousands of distinct CDR3 sequences in the sample, about 13% were seen once. The sample in question was PBMCs, obtained on the day of the yellow fever booster vaccination. The receptors originated from a man younger than 40 who received the YFV17D yellow fever vaccine. CDR3s include the opening cysteine and the closing phenylalanine or tryptophan. Fields, in order: clone size, J gene, V gene, D gene, CDR3 DNA, CDR3 protein. D genes are given only for firm matches. Clone size appears in some rows only: once, few, many, or a class for an expanded clone.

abundance: few; j_gene: TRBJ2-4; v_gene: TRBV7-3; d_gene: .; CDR3nt: TGTGCCAGCAGCTTAAAGGGGGAGGGTCCAGCCAAAAACATTCAGTACTTC; CDR3aa: CASSLKGEGPAKNIQYF
abundance: few; j_gene: TRBJ2-3; v_gene: TRBV30; d_gene: .; CDR3nt: TGTGCCTGGAAAGGAAGCTATACGCAGTATTTT; CDR3aa: CAWKGSYTQYF
abundance: few; j_gene: TRBJ2-3; v_gene: TRBV29-1; d_gene: .; CDR3nt: TGCAGCGTTGTGACAGCAACTAGCACAGATACGCAGTATTTT; CDR3aa: CSVVTATSTDTQYF
abundance: .; j_gene: TRBJ2-3; v_gene: TRBV9; d_gene: .; CDR3nt: TGTGCCAGCAGCGTAGCTCTGACCACCCCCACAGATACGCAGTATTTT; CDR3aa: CASSVALTTPTDTQYF
abundance: .; j_gene: TRBJ2-3; v_gene: TRBV4-2; d_gene: .; CDR3nt: TGTGCCAGCAGCCAAGACGGTCAGGGAGCCACAGATACGCAGTATTTT; CDR3aa: CASSQDGQGATDTQYF
abundance: .; j_gene: TRBJ1-4; v_gene: TRBV12-3/TRBV12-4; d_gene: .; CDR3nt: TGTGCCAGCAGTTTTCTGCTGACAGAAAATGAAAAACTGTTTTTT; CDR3aa: CASSFLLTENEKLFF
abundance: .; j_gene: TRBJ2-7; v_gene: TRBV5-1; d_gene: .; CDR3nt: TGCGCCAGCAGCTACGGACAGACCTACGAGCAGTACTTC; CDR3aa: CASSYGQTYEQYF
abundance: few; j_gene: TRBJ2-7; v_gene: TRBV6-5; d_gene: .; CDR3nt: TGTGCCGCTAGGGCGGCTACCTACGAGCAGTACTTC; CDR3aa: CAARAATYEQYF
abundance: few; j_gene: TRBJ2-7; v_gene: TRBV5-4; d_gene: TRBD2; CDR3nt: TGTGCCAGCAGCCCGCAAGCGGGAGCTTTCTACGAGCAGTACTTC; CDR3aa: CASSPQAGAFYEQYF
abundance: .; j_gene: TRBJ1-1; v_gene: TRBV7-9; d_gene: .; CDR3nt: TGTGCCAGCAGCTCCCTGGGGGGAGAGGCTTTCTTT; CDR3aa: CASSSLGGEAFF
abundance: few; j_gene: TRBJ1-5; v_gene: TRBV6-1; d_gene: .; CDR3nt: TGTGCCAGCGGGGTCCAGCCCCAGCATTTT; CDR3aa: CASGVQPQHF